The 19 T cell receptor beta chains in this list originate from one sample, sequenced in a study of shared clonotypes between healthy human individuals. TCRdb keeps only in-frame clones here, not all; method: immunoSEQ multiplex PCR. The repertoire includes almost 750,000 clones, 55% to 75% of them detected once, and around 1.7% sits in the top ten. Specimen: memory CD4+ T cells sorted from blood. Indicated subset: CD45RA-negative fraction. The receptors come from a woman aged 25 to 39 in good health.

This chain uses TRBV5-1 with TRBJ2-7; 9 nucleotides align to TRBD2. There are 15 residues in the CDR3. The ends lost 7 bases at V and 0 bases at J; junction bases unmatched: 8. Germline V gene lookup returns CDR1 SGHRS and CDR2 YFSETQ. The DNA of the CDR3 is TGCGCCAGCTCTATAGCGGGAGACATCTCCTACGAGCAGTACTTC. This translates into CASSIAGDISYEQYF.

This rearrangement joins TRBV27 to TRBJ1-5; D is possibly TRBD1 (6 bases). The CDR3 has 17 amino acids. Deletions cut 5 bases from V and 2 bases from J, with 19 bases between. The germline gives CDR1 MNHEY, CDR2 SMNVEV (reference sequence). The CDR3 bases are TGTGCCAGCAGTCCCTTCACGTACAGGGTGGGCAATCAGCCCCAGCATTTT. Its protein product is CASSPFTYRVGNQPQHF.

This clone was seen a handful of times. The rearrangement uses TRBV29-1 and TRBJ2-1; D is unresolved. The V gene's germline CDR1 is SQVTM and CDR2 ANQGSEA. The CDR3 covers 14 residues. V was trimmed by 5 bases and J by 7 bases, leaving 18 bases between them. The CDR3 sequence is CSVSAHMVNNEQFF. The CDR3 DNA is TGCAGCGTTTCGGCTCACATGGTGAATAATGAGCAGTTCTTC.

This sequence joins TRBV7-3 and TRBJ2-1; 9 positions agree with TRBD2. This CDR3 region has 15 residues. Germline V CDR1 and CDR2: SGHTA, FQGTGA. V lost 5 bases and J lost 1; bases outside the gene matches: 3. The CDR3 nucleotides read TGTGCCAGCAGCCGAGCGGGAGGTTCCTACAATGAGCAGTTCTTC. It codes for CASSRAGGSYNEQFF.

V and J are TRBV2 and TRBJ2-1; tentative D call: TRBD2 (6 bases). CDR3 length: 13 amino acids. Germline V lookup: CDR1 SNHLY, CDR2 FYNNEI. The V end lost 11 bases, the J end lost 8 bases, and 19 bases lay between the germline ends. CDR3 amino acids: CAVGGPARHEQFF. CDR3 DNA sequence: TGTGCCGTTGGAGGGCCTGCTCGGCATGAGCAGTTCTTC.

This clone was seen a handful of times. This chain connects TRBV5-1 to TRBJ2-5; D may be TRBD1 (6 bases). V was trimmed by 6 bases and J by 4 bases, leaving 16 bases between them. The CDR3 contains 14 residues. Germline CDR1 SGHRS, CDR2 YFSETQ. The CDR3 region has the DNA TGCGCCAGCAATATACAGGGTGGGCGAGAGACCCAGTACTTC. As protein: CASNIQGGRETQYF.

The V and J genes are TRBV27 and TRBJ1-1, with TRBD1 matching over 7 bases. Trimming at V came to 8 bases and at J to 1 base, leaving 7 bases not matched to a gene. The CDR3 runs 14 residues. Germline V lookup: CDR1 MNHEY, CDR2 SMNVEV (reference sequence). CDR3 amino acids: CASRGGLSNTEAFF. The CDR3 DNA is TGTGCCAGCCGAGGGGGCCTTTCGAACACTGAAGCTTTCTTT.

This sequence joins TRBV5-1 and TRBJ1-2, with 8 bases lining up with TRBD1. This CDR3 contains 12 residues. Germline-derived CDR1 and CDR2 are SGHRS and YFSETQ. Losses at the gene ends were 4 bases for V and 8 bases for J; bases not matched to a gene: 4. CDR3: CASSGQGAGYTF. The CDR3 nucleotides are TGCGCCAGCAGCGGGCAGGGGGCCGGCTACACCTTC.

DNA for the CDR3: TGCGCCAGCAGCCAAGATGCGACTATTGGAGCTTTCTTT. This encodes CASSQDATIGAFF. The chain employs TRBV4-1 and TRBJ1-1; D remains ambiguous. Germline lookup yields CDR1 MGHRA and CDR2 YSYEKL. The CDR3 covers 13 residues. V lost 0 bases and J 10 bases, leaving 12 bases between the germline ends.

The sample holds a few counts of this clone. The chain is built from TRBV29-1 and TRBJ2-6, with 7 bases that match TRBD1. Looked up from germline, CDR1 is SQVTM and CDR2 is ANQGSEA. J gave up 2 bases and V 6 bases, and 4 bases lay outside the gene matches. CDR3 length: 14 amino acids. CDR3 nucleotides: TGCAGCGTAGGGACAGCGGCTGGGGCCAACGTCCTGACTTTC. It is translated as CSVGTAAGANVLTF.

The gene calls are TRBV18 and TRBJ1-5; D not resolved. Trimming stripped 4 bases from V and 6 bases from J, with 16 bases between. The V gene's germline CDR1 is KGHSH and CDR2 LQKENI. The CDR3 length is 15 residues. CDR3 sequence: CASSLGFERGQPQHF. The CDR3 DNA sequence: TGTGCCAGCTCACTGGGGTTTGAGCGGGGTCAGCCCCAGCATTTT. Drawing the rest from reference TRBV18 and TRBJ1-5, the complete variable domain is NAGVMQNPRHLVRRRGQEARLRCSPMKGHSHVYWYRQLPEEGLKFMVYLQKENIIDESGMPKERFSAEFPKEGPSILRIQQVVRGDSAAYFCASSLGFERGQPQHFGDGTRLSIL.

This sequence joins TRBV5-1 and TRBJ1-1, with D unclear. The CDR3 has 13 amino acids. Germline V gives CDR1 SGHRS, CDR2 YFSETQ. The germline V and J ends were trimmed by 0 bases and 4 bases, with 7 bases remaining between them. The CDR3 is CASSLGQFTEAFF. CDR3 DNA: TGCGCCAGCAGCTTGGGACAATTCACTGAAGCTTTCTTT.

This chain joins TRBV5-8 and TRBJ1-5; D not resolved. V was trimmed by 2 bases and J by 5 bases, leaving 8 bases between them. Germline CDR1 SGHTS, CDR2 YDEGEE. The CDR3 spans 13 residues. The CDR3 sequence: CASSLQGDQPQHF. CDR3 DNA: TGTGCCAGCAGCTTACAAGGTGATCAGCCCCAGCATTTT.

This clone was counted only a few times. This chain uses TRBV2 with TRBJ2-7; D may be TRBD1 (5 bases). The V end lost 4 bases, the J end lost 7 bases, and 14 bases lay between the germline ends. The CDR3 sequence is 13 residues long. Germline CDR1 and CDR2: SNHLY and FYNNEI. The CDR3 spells CASSGQLGWEQYF. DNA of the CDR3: TGTGCCAGCAGTGGACAGCTGGGATGGGAGCAGTACTTC.

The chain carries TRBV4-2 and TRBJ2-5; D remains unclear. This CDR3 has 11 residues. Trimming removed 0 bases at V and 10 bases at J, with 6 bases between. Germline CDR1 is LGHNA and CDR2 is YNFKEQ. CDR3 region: CASSQDRIQYF. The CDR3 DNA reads TGTGCCAGCAGCCAAGACCGAATCCAGTACTTC.

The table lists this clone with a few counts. The CDR3 sequence is CASSLPGDNEQFF. CDR3 coding DNA: TGTGCCAGCAGCTTACCGGGAGACAATGAGCAGTTCTTC. The chain uses TRBV7-9 and TRBJ2-1, with D maybe TRBD2 (6 bases). Germline V lookup: CDR1 SEHNR, CDR2 FQNEAQ (reference sequence). Trimming pared 2 bases from V and 5 bases from J, leaving 7 bases between. The CDR3 contains 13 residues.

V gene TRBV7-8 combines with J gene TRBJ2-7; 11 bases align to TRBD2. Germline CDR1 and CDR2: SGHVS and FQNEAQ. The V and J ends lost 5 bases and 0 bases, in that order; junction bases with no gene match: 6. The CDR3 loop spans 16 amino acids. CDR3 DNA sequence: TGTGCCAGCAGCCTCGGGACTAGCGGAATCTCCTACGAGCAGTACTTC. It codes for CASSLGTSGISYEQYF.

The CDR3 nucleotides are TGTGCCAGCAGCTTAGCGTGGCGCGGGACCCAGTACTTC. Amino acid sequence: CASSLAWRGTQYF. This chain joins TRBV7-2 and TRBJ2-5; unclear D gene. The CDR3 spans 13 residues. Trimming left V 0 bases short and J 7 bases short, with 9 bases between. In germline, CDR1 is SGHTA, CDR2 FQGNSA.

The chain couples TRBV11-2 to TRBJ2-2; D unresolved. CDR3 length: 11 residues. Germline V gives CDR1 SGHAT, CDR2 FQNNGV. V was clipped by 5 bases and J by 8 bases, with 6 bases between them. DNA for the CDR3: TGTGCCAGCAGCCCGCGGGGGGAGCTGTTTTTT. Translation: CASSPRGELFF.